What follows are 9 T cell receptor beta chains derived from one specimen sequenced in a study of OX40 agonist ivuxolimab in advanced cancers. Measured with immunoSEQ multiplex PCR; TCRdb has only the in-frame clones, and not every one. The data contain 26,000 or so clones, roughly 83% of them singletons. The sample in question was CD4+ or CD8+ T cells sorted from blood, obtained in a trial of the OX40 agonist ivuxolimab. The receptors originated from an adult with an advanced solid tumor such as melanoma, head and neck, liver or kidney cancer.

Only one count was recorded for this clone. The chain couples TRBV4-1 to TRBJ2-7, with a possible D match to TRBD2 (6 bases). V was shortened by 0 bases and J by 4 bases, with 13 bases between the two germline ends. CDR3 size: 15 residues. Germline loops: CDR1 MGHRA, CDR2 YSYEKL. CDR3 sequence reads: CASSQDIGGAYEQYF. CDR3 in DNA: TGCGCCAGCAGCCAAGATATTGGAGGGGCGTACGAGCAGTACTTC.

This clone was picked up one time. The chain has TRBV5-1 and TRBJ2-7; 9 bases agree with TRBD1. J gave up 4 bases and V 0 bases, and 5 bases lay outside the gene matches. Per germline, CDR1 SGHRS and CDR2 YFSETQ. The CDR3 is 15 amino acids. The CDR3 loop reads CASSLEGQGRYEQYF. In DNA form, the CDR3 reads TGCGCCAGCAGCTTGGAGGGACAGGGTAGGTACGAGCAGTACTTC.

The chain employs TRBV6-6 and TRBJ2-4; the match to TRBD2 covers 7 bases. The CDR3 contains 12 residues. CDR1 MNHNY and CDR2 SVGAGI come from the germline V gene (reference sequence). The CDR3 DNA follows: TGTGTTGTGGGGGGGTCCAAAAACATTCAGTACTTC. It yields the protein CVVGGSKNIQYF.

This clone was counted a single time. The CDR3 DNA reads as TGCGCCAGCAGCCAACTCTGGGCTAGCGGGAGTTCAGATACGCAGTATTTT. Protein: CASSQLWASGSSDTQYF. The rearrangement uses TRBV4-1 and TRBJ2-3; the match to TRBD2 covers 10 bases. This CDR3 has 17 residues. The germline V gene has CDR1 MGHRA and CDR2 YSYEKL. Unmatched junction bases numbered 9, after V lost 2 bases and J lost 4 bases.

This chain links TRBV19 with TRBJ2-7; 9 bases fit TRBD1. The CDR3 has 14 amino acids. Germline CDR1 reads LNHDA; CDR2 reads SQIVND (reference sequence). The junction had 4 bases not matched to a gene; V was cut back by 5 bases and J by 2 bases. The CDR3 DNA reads TGTGCCAGTAGTTTTAGACAGGGGGCCTACGAGCAGTACTTC. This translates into CASSFRQGAYEQYF.

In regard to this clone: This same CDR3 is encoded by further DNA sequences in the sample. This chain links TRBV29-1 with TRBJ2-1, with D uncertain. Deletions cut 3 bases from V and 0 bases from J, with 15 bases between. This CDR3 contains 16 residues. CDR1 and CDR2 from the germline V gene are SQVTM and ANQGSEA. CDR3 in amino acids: CSVEEPPVSSYNEQFF. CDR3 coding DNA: TGCAGCGTTGAGGAACCACCGGTGAGCTCCTACAATGAGCAGTTCTTC.

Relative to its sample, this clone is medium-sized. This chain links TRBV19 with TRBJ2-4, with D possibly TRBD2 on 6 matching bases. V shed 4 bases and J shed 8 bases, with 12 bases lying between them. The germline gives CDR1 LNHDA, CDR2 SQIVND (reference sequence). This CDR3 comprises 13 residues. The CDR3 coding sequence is TGTGCCAGTAGTAATCGGGGGTTGGACATTCAGTACTTC. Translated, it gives CASSNRGLDIQYF.

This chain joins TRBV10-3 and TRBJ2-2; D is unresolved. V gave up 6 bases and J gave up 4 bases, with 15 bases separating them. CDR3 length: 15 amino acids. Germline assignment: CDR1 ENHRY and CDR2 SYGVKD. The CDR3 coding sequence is TGTGCCATCAGGACCCGGGCCAGAGGCACCGGGGAGCTGTTTTTT. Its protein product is CAIRTRARGTGELFF.

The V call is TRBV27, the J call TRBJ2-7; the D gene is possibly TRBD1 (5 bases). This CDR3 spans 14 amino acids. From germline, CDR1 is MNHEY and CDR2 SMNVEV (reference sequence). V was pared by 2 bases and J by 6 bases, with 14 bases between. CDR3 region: CASSLVGHGGEQYF. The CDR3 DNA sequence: TGTGCCAGCAGTTTAGTGGGGCATGGTGGCGAGCAGTACTTC.